This TCR beta chain stems from a study of identifying expanded T cells in peripheral blood. V was shortened by 3 bases and J by 7 bases, with 12 bases between the two germline ends. CDR3 length: 13 amino acids. Germline CDR1 is LGHNA and CDR2 is YSLEER. TCRdb's copy holds only in-frame clones and misses some; the assay was immunoSEQ multiplex PCR. Among tens of thousands of clones listed, about nine tenths were seen once. The sample was blood. This TCR was recovered from a person aged 18 to 75 in good health. J is TRBJ1-2 and V is TRBV4-3, with D maybe TRBD1 (6 bases). The CDR3: CASSQRTAGGYTF. DNA for the CDR3: TGCGCCAGCAGCCAGAGGACAGCCGGTGGCTACACCTTC.